A selection of T cell receptor beta chains follows, all from one sample in a study of cytomegalovirus exposure and HLA in healthy donors. Libraries were prepared by immunoSEQ multiplex PCR; TCRdb keeps only in-frame clonotypes and omits some of them. In the table there are 120,000 or so clones, 80% of which are singletons. The specimen sequenced was PBMCs. Source of these receptors: a man aged 45-65 years in good health and CMV-seronegative. Each CDR3 is given with its conserved first and last residue. D genes are given only for firm matches. The size of a clone is reported for some rows only, either as once, few or many, or as a class for expanded clones.

d_call: -; j_call: TRBJ1-2; v_call: TRBV15; clone_size: -; cdr3_nt: TGTGCCACCAGCAGAGCACAGGGAGTCGGCTATGGCTACACCTTC; cdr3_aa: CATSRAQGVGYGYTF
d_call: -; j_call: TRBJ2-2; v_call: TRBV11-2; clone_size: -; cdr3_nt: TGTGCCAGCAGCTTATTCCCCGTTTCGAACACCGGGGAGCTGTTTTTT; cdr3_aa: CASSLFPVSNTGELFF
d_call: -; j_call: TRBJ2-2; v_call: TRBV7-2; clone_size: -; cdr3_nt: TGTGCCAGCAGCTTATCTCAGCGCACCGGGGAGCTGTTTTTT; cdr3_aa: CASSLSQRTGELFF
d_call: -; j_call: TRBJ2-3; v_call: TRBV5-4; clone_size: -; cdr3_nt: TGTGCCAGCAGCTTGGTACGAGCGGCGGACCGGACAGATACGCAGTATTTT; cdr3_aa: CASSLVRAADRTDTQYF
d_call: TRBD2; j_call: TRBJ2-5; v_call: TRBV27; clone_size: -; cdr3_nt: TGTGCCAGCAGTTTACTAGCGGAACTAGAGACCCAGTACTTC; cdr3_aa: CASSLLAELETQYF
d_call: -; j_call: TRBJ1-2; v_call: TRBV5-6; clone_size: -; cdr3_nt: TGTGCCAGCAGCCGCCGCCAGGGTGGGAACTATGGCTACACCTTC; cdr3_aa: CASSRRQGGNYGYTF
d_call: TRBD2; j_call: TRBJ2-7; v_call: TRBV7-2; clone_size: -; cdr3_nt: TGTGCCAGCAGCCAGGCAGTAGCGGGGGTGGTGTTGGTCTACGAGCAGTACTTC; cdr3_aa: CASSQAVAGVVLVYEQYF
d_call: -; j_call: TRBJ2-3; v_call: TRBV20-1; clone_size: -; cdr3_nt: TGCAGTGGAAAGGGGTCTGATACGCAGTATTTT; cdr3_aa: CSGKGSDTQYF
d_call: TRBD2; j_call: TRBJ2-1; v_call: TRBV19; clone_size: -; cdr3_nt: TGTGCCAGCCGCTTGGGGCGGGAGTACAATGAGCAGTTCTTC; cdr3_aa: CASRLGREYNEQFF
d_call: -; j_call: TRBJ2-3; v_call: TRBV6-5; clone_size: -; cdr3_nt: TGTGCCAGCAGCGATACAGGGACCGGCACGCAGTATTTT; cdr3_aa: CASSDTGTGTQYF
d_call: -; j_call: TRBJ2-7; v_call: TRBV9; clone_size: -; cdr3_nt: TGTGCCAGCAGCCCCGGAGGGGCCGCCGGCTACGAGCAGTACTTC; cdr3_aa: CASSPGGAAGYEQYF
d_call: -; j_call: TRBJ1-1; v_call: TRBV19; clone_size: -; cdr3_nt: TGTGCCTCGAGGGAAGCCGGATGGGACACTGAAGCTTTCTTT; cdr3_aa: CASREAGWDTEAFF
d_call: -; j_call: TRBJ1-1; v_call: TRBV6-5; clone_size: -; cdr3_nt: TGTGCCAGCAGTTCAGGGAGGCAGAACACTGAAGCTTTCTTT; cdr3_aa: CASSSGRQNTEAFF
d_call: TRBD1; j_call: TRBJ1-2; v_call: TRBV30; clone_size: -; cdr3_nt: TGTGCCTGGAGCGACAGGGGCCCCTATGGCTACACCTTC; cdr3_aa: CAWSDRGPYGYTF
d_call: TRBD2; j_call: TRBJ2-5; v_call: TRBV2; clone_size: -; cdr3_nt: TGTGCCAGCAGTGTTACTAGCGGGAGGAAGACCCAGTACTTC; cdr3_aa: CASSVTSGRKTQYF
d_call: -; j_call: TRBJ1-2; v_call: TRBV10-3; clone_size: -; cdr3_nt: TGTGCCATCAGTGGGGGAGAGGGCCCCTATGGCTACACCTTC; cdr3_aa: CAISGGEGPYGYTF
d_call: TRBD1; j_call: TRBJ2-7; v_call: TRBV6-5; clone_size: few; cdr3_nt: TGTGCCAGCAGTTACCGGACAGGGCCCGAGCAGTACTTC; cdr3_aa: CASSYRTGPEQYF
d_call: TRBD1; j_call: TRBJ2-7; v_call: TRBV5-8; clone_size: -; cdr3_nt: TGTGCCACCAGTAGACAGGGCCCCCCTTACGAGCAGTACTTC; cdr3_aa: CATSRQGPPYEQYF
d_call: TRBD2; j_call: TRBJ2-1; v_call: TRBV5-4; clone_size: -; cdr3_nt: TGTGCCAGCAGCCCAGCACTAGCGGGTAACAATGAGCAGTTCTTC; cdr3_aa: CASSPALAGNNEQFF
d_call: -; j_call: TRBJ1-1; v_call: TRBV6-1; clone_size: -; cdr3_nt: TGTGCCAGCAGTAAAGGGGGGGGTCTGAACACTGAAGCTTTCTTT; cdr3_aa: CASSKGGGLNTEAFF
d_call: -; j_call: TRBJ1-1; v_call: TRBV5-4; clone_size: -; cdr3_nt: TGTGCCAGCAGCTTGGGTGGACGGGGGAGCACTGAAGCTTTCTTT; cdr3_aa: CASSLGGRGSTEAFF
d_call: -; j_call: TRBJ2-5; v_call: TRBV9; clone_size: -; cdr3_nt: TGTGCCAGCAGCGTCTCAGGGGCAGAGACCCAGTACTTC; cdr3_aa: CASSVSGAETQYF
d_call: -; j_call: TRBJ2-1; v_call: TRBV29-1; clone_size: -; cdr3_nt: TGCAGGGCGGGATCGATTAACAATGAGCAGTTCTTC; cdr3_aa: CRAGSINNEQFF
d_call: -; j_call: TRBJ2-5; v_call: TRBV28; clone_size: -; cdr3_nt: TGTGCCAGCAGTTTATTTACAGGGCCGGAGACCCAGTACTTC; cdr3_aa: CASSLFTGPETQYF
d_call: TRBD2; j_call: TRBJ2-5; v_call: TRBV7-6; clone_size: once; cdr3_nt: TGTGCCAGCAGCTCCCCAGGACTAGCGGGTGGGGCCCAGTACTTC; cdr3_aa: CASSSPGLAGGAQYF
d_call: -; j_call: TRBJ2-6; v_call: TRBV11-1; clone_size: -; cdr3_nt: TGTGCCAGCAGCTTAGACCTAGGAACTGGGGCCAACGTCCTGACTTTC; cdr3_aa: CASSLDLGTGANVLTF
d_call: TRBD1; j_call: TRBJ1-6; v_call: TRBV6-1; clone_size: -; cdr3_nt: TGTGCCAGCAGTGAAGGGGGGACAGTGCTTTCATTGAGGGCCCTCCACTTT; cdr3_aa: CASSEGGTVLSLRALHF
d_call: TRBD1; j_call: TRBJ2-6; v_call: TRBV5-5; clone_size: -; cdr3_nt: TGTGCCAGCAGCTTAACCGACAGGGCCACTACCTCTGGGGCCAACGTCCTGACTTTC; cdr3_aa: CASSLTDRATTSGANVLTF
d_call: -; j_call: TRBJ2-1; v_call: TRBV4-3; clone_size: -; cdr3_nt: TGCGCCAGCAGCCAGGCCAAGGGGCCCACATCCTACAATGAGCAGTTCTTC; cdr3_aa: CASSQAKGPTSYNEQFF
d_call: TRBD1; j_call: TRBJ2-1; v_call: TRBV2; clone_size: -; cdr3_nt: TGTGCCGGGGGGACAGGGGGTAATGAGCAGTTCTTC; cdr3_aa: CAGGTGGNEQFF
d_call: TRBD1; j_call: TRBJ2-1; v_call: TRBV28; clone_size: -; cdr3_nt: TGTGCCAGTGAGACAGGGCGAGGGTACAATGAGCAGTTCTTC; cdr3_aa: CASETGRGYNEQFF
d_call: -; j_call: TRBJ1-6; v_call: TRBV11-1; clone_size: -; cdr3_nt: TGTGCCAGCAGCACTATTGTGGGTTCACCCCTCCACTTT; cdr3_aa: CASSTIVGSPLHF
d_call: TRBD2; j_call: TRBJ2-1; v_call: TRBV7-3; clone_size: -; cdr3_nt: TGTGCCAGCAGCCCAACGGGGGCGGGAGGGAGCGAGCAGTTCTTC; cdr3_aa: CASSPTGAGGSEQFF
d_call: -; j_call: TRBJ2-7; v_call: TRBV5-1; clone_size: -; cdr3_nt: TGCGCCAGCAGCCCGGGTAGAGGGAGCTCCTACGAGCAGTACTTC; cdr3_aa: CASSPGRGSSYEQYF
d_call: TRBD2; j_call: TRBJ2-7; v_call: TRBV7-8; clone_size: few; cdr3_nt: TGTGCCAGCCGGACTAGCGGGACCTACGAGCAGTACTTC; cdr3_aa: CASRTSGTYEQYF
d_call: TRBD2; j_call: TRBJ2-5; v_call: TRBV7-2; clone_size: -; cdr3_nt: TGTGCCAGCAGCTTTCTCTCGACTAGCGGGGGGCCGAAAGAGACCCAGTACTTC; cdr3_aa: CASSFLSTSGGPKETQYF
d_call: TRBD2; j_call: TRBJ2-3; v_call: TRBV4-3; clone_size: -; cdr3_nt: TGCGCCAGCAGCCGTGACGTACTAGCGGACAGCACAGATACGCAGTATTTT; cdr3_aa: CASSRDVLADSTDTQYF
d_call: TRBD1; j_call: TRBJ1-2; v_call: TRBV11-1; clone_size: -; cdr3_nt: TGTGCCAGCAGCCTAGGACAGGGGTATGGCTACACCTTC; cdr3_aa: CASSLGQGYGYTF
d_call: -; j_call: TRBJ2-5; v_call: TRBV14; clone_size: -; cdr3_nt: TGTGCCAGCAGCCAAGAGCCCTCCCCCGCGCTCCAAGAGACCCAGTACTTC; cdr3_aa: CASSQEPSPALQETQYF
d_call: TRBD1; j_call: TRBJ1-1; v_call: TRBV11-2; clone_size: -; cdr3_nt: TGTGCCAGCACCCGGACAGGGCAAGCTTTCTTT; cdr3_aa: CASTRTGQAFF
d_call: TRBD2; j_call: TRBJ2-7; v_call: TRBV28; clone_size: -; cdr3_nt: TGTGCCAGCAGTTCGCCCGACGGGGCGGGAGGGAAGTACTTC; cdr3_aa: CASSSPDGAGGKYF
d_call: -; j_call: TRBJ2-1; v_call: TRBV5-6; clone_size: -; cdr3_nt: TGTGCCAGCAGCTTTTTCTCAGGGATGTCCTACAATGAGCAGTTCTTC; cdr3_aa: CASSFFSGMSYNEQFF
d_call: -; j_call: TRBJ1-1; v_call: TRBV7-5; clone_size: -; cdr3_nt: TGTGTCAGAAGCTTAACGGGGGGTCCGAACACTGAAGCTTTCTTT; cdr3_aa: CVRSLTGGPNTEAFF
d_call: TRBD2; j_call: TRBJ2-3; v_call: TRBV4-3; clone_size: -; cdr3_nt: TGCGCCAGCAGCCAAGATGGTGGGACTAGCGGAGGGACAGATACGCAGTATTTT; cdr3_aa: CASSQDGGTSGGTDTQYF
d_call: -; j_call: TRBJ1-5; v_call: TRBV5-5; clone_size: -; cdr3_nt: TGTGCCAGCAGCTTAAGAGGACCGGGACAGCCCCAGCATTTT; cdr3_aa: CASSLRGPGQPQHF
d_call: TRBD1; j_call: TRBJ1-2; v_call: TRBV10-3; clone_size: -; cdr3_nt: TGTGCCATCAGTGAGTCGGGGACAGGGGTAAAAGGCTACACCTTC; cdr3_aa: CAISESGTGVKGYTF
d_call: TRBD1; j_call: TRBJ2-2; v_call: TRBV27; clone_size: few; cdr3_nt: TGTGCCAGCAGTAGTTTTGGACAGGGGGCGCACGGGGAGCTGTTTTTT; cdr3_aa: CASSSFGQGAHGELFF
d_call: -; j_call: TRBJ1-4; v_call: TRBV6-4; clone_size: -; cdr3_nt: TGTGCCAGCAGTCCCGCTGGGCGCCCGGAGGAACTGTTTTTT; cdr3_aa: CASSPAGRPEELFF
d_call: -; j_call: TRBJ1-2; v_call: TRBV28; clone_size: few; cdr3_nt: TGTGCCAGCTCTTCAGGGGTATACTATGGCTACACCTTC; cdr3_aa: CASSSGVYYGYTF
d_call: TRBD1; j_call: TRBJ2-5; v_call: TRBV5-6; clone_size: -; cdr3_nt: TGTGCCAGCAGCTGGACAGGTCAAGAGACCCAGTACTTC; cdr3_aa: CASSWTGQETQYF
d_call: -; j_call: TRBJ2-3; v_call: TRBV11-2; clone_size: -; cdr3_nt: TGTGCCAGCAGCTTATACCTCACTAGCACAGATACGCAGTATTTT; cdr3_aa: CASSLYLTSTDTQYF
d_call: -; j_call: TRBJ2-3; v_call: TRBV7-2; clone_size: -; cdr3_nt: TGTGCCAGCAGCTTGAGTCCGGTAGCTGGTACGCAGTATTTT; cdr3_aa: CASSLSPVAGTQYF
d_call: -; j_call: TRBJ1-2; v_call: TRBV28; clone_size: -; cdr3_nt: TGTGCCAGCATAACCTACTTATCACCGGGACTGCACTATGGCTACACCTTC; cdr3_aa: CASITYLSPGLHYGYTF
d_call: TRBD2; j_call: TRBJ2-1; v_call: TRBV12-5; clone_size: few; cdr3_nt: TGTGCTAGTGGTGCACAGGTCCCCCCCCCGACTAGCGGGAGTGCCAATGAGCAGTTCTTC; cdr3_aa: CASGAQVPPPTSGSANEQFF
d_call: TRBD1; j_call: TRBJ2-7; v_call: TRBV5-1; clone_size: -; cdr3_nt: TGCGCCAGCAGCTCCCCGACTGGCGGGACAGGGTATGTGTCCTACGAGCAGTACTTC; cdr3_aa: CASSSPTGGTGYVSYEQYF
d_call: -; j_call: TRBJ2-3; v_call: TRBV4-3; clone_size: -; cdr3_nt: TGCGCCAGCAGCCAAGGCCTAGCGCACACAGATACGCAGTATTTT; cdr3_aa: CASSQGLAHTDTQYF
d_call: -; j_call: TRBJ1-2; v_call: TRBV9; clone_size: -; cdr3_nt: TGTGCCAGCAGCGTAGCGTCCGGCCCCGTCGGGGATGGCTACACCTTC; cdr3_aa: CASSVASGPVGDGYTF
d_call: -; j_call: TRBJ2-3; v_call: TRBV5-8; clone_size: -; cdr3_nt: TGTGCCAGCAGCGTTCTCACAGATACGCAGTATTTT; cdr3_aa: CASSVLTDTQYF
d_call: -; j_call: TRBJ2-1; v_call: TRBV11-1; clone_size: -; cdr3_nt: TGTGCCAGCACCCCCGGAGGTGAGCAGTTCTTC; cdr3_aa: CASTPGGEQFF